This T cell receptor beta chain was recorded in a study of blood T cell repertoires in COVID-19. This clone was counted between two and nine times. TCRdb's table, derived via immunoSEQ multiplex PCR, lists solely in-frame clones and lacks some. The sample holds fewer than 400,000 clones, 87% seen once. The receptor's source is a woman between 18 and 29 years old who had recovered from COVID-19. The sequenced sample consisted of PBMCs or T cells enriched from blood (not recorded which).

The CDR3 DNA reads as TGTGCCAGCTCACCACTGTTCCAGAACACCGGGGAGCTGTTTTTT. It is translated as CASSPLFQNTGELFF. The chain employs TRBV18 and TRBJ2-2; D unclear. This CDR3 contains 15 residues. Germline CDR1 and CDR2: KGHSH and LQKENI. V lost 1 base and J lost 1, with 7 bases in between.